These T cell receptor beta chains were read from a single sample in a study of T cells after yellow fever vaccination. MiXCR, run by TCRdb on the 5' RACE reads, gives a single entry per CDR3 protein. Of roughly 160,000 distinct CDR3 sequences listed, around 9.3% are singletons. The specimen comprised CD8+ T cells sorted from PBMCs, sampled 45 days after the yellow fever booster vaccination. These receptors were taken from a man aged 18 to 35 who received the YFV17D yellow fever vaccine. CDR3s include the opening cysteine and the closing phenylalanine or tryptophan. The D gene is left open where the match is weak. For some rows the clone size is stated as once, few or many, or as a class when expanded; others skip it.

D gene	V gene	clone size	J gene	CDR3 protein	CDR3 DNA
TRBD2	TRBV6-2/TRBV6-3	many	TRBJ2-7	CASSYSTSGGYEQYF	TGTGCCAGCAGTTACTCGACTAGCGGGGGCTACGAGCAGTACTTC
TRBD1	TRBV7-9	-	TRBJ1-1	CASSPPTGMNTEAFF	TGTGCCAGCAGCCCTCCGACAGGGATGAACACTGAAGCTTTCTTT
-	TRBV29-1	many	TRBJ2-1	CSVDLAKRGVYNEQFF	TGCAGCGTTGATCTAGCAAAACGTGGCGTTTACAATGAGCAGTTCTTC
TRBD2	TRBV7-7	-	TRBJ2-5	CASSSREAGGNQETQYF	TGTGCTAGCAGCTCAAGGGAGGCGGGGGGCAACCAAGAGACCCAGTACTTC
-	TRBV7-9	few	TRBJ2-4	CASSSGENIQYF	TGTGCCAGCAGCTCGGGGGAAAACATTCAGTACTTC
-	TRBV27	-	TRBJ2-2	CASSLNRGGELFF	TGTGCCAGCAGTTTAAATCGCGGCGGGGAGCTGTTTTTT
-	TRBV14	few	TRBJ2-4	CASSQGLAPLAKNIQYF	TGTGCCAGCAGCCAAGGATTGGCACCTCTAGCCAAAAACATTCAGTACTTC
-	TRBV28	few	TRBJ2-2	CASSAAGATGELFF	TGTGCCAGCAGTGCAGCAGGGGCCACCGGGGAGCTGTTTTTT
TRBD2	TRBV10-3	-	TRBJ2-2	CAISESSGVVNTGELFF	TGTGCCATCAGTGAATCCAGCGGGGTTGTGAACACCGGGGAGCTGTTTTTT
-	TRBV6-2/TRBV6-3	few	TRBJ1-1	CASSLGQPTEAFF	TGTGCCAGCAGCCTAGGACAGCCTACTGAAGCTTTCTTT
-	TRBV28	-	TRBJ1-3	CASSLRGSLRRSIYF	TGTGCCAGCAGTTTACGGGGGTCCCTCAGAAGATCCATATATTTT
-	TRBV6-5	few	TRBJ1-5	CASSPSSEVGPQHF	TGTGCCAGCAGCCCTTCGAGTGAGGTCGGGCCCCAGCATTTT
TRBD2	TRBV4-3	many	TRBJ2-1	CASSQDPAGANEQFF	TGCGCCAGCAGCCAAGATCCAGCGGGGGCCAATGAGCAGTTCTTC
-	TRBV20-1	few	TRBJ1-1	CSVSRKGGTEAFF	TGCAGTGTATCCCGGAAGGGGGGGACTGAAGCTTTCTTT
-	TRBV6-1	-	TRBJ1-4	CASNARGGEKLFF	TGTGCCAGCAACGCCAGGGGCGGTGAAAAACTGTTTTTT
-	TRBV7-6	few	TRBJ2-5	CASSLSRLKKETQYF	TGTGCCAGCAGCTTAAGTAGATTAAAAAAAGAGACCCAGTACTTC
TRBD1	TRBV12-3/TRBV12-4	few	TRBJ2-2	CASSGQGNGTGELFF	TGTGCCAGCAGTGGACAGGGGAATGGGACCGGGGAGCTGTTTTTT
-	TRBV24-1	-	TRBJ2-2	CATRGGDRNTGELFF	TGTGCCACCAGGGGAGGGGACAGGAACACCGGGGAGCTGTTTTTT
-	TRBV25-1	few	TRBJ2-2	CASSDSPTTTGELFF	TGTGCCAGCAGTGACTCTCCGACAACCACCGGGGAGCTGTTTTTT
TRBD2	TRBV4-2	-	TRBJ2-1	CASSPSGGTGNEQFF	TGTGCCAGCAGCCCGTCGGGGGGAACAGGCAATGAGCAGTTCTTC
-	TRBV20-1	-	TRBJ2-7	CSARDLRGAYEQYF	TGCAGTGCTAGAGACCTACGCGGGGCCTACGAGCAGTACTTC
TRBD2	TRBV14	many	TRBJ2-2	CASSHTRTSGGTGELFF	TGTGCCAGCAGCCACACGAGGACTAGCGGGGGCACCGGGGAGCTGTTTTTT
-	TRBV20-1	-	TRBJ2-7	CSARGKLSYEQYF	TGCAGTGCTAGAGGAAAACTTTCCTACGAGCAGTACTTC
-	TRBV4-3	-	TRBJ1-5	CASSQDIGRNQPQHF	TGCGCCAGCAGCCAAGATATTGGGAGAAATCAGCCCCAGCATTTT
TRBD2	TRBV6-6	-	TRBJ2-3	CASIDWTSGGTDTQYF	TGTGCCAGCATCGACTGGACTAGCGGGGGAACAGATACGCAGTATTTT
-	TRBV3-1	many	TRBJ1-1	CASTLGGVNTEAFF	TGTGCCAGCACCCTCGGGGGGGTGAACACTGAAGCTTTCTTT
-	TRBV4-1	-	TRBJ2-7	CASAQNYEQYF	TGCGCCAGCGCCCAGAACTACGAGCAGTACTTC
-	TRBV4-1	many	TRBJ1-1	CASSQGGGEAFF	TGCGCCAGCAGCCAAGGGGGCGGCGAGGCTTTCTTT
-	TRBV11-2	-	TRBJ2-2	CASSLALGGTGELFF	TGTGCCAGCAGCTTAGCCCTCGGGGGCACCGGGGAGCTGTTTTTT
TRBD2	TRBV6-1	many	TRBJ2-3	CASSEAGGGVTDTQYF	TGTGCCAGCAGTGAAGCCGGCGGGGGGGTCACAGATACGCAGTATTTT
-	TRBV7-9	many	TRBJ2-4	CASALDIQYF	TGTGCCAGCGCCCTGGACATTCAGTACTTC
-	TRBV5-6	-	TRBJ1-2	CASSLGGAGSPNVDYGYTF	TGTGCCAGCAGCTTGGGAGGGGCCGGGTCTCCAAATGTTGACTATGGCTACACCTTC
-	TRBV27	few	TRBJ2-6	CASSFVGAGGANVLTF	TGTGCCAGCAGTTTCGTCGGGGCCGGTGGGGCCAACGTCCTGACTTTC
TRBD2	TRBV7-3	-	TRBJ2-4	CASSLIPAGAENIQYF	TGTGCCAGCAGCTTAATTCCCGCGGGAGCTGAAAACATTCAGTACTTC
TRBD1	TRBV11-2	-	TRBJ2-7	CAGQTGGEQYF	TGTGCCGGACAGACAGGGGGCGAGCAGTACTTC
-	TRBV25-1	few	TRBJ2-7	CASCLGAEQYF	TGTGCCAGCTGCCTGGGGGCCGAGCAGTACTTC
-	TRBV6-6	few	TRBJ1-4	CASSLGDRTNEKLFF	TGTGCCAGCAGTTTAGGGGATCGGACTAATGAAAAACTGTTTTTT
TRBD1	TRBV18	-	TRBJ2-5	CASSPPQGAGETQYF	TGTGCCAGCTCGCCCCCTCAGGGGGCTGGAGAGACCCAGTACTTC
-	TRBV7-6	-	TRBJ1-6	CASSLGWGTQYSPLHF	TGTGCCAGCAGCTTAGGGTGGGGGACTCAGTATTCACCCCTCCACTTT
-	TRBV12-3/TRBV12-4	few	TRBJ2-1	CASSFRGDEQFF	TGTGCCAGCAGTTTTAGGGGTGATGAGCAGTTCTTC
-	TRBV7-2	many	TRBJ2-7	CASSLEEGSTYEQYF	TGTGCCAGCAGCTTAGAGGAGGGGTCGACCTACGAGCAGTACTTC
-	TRBV23-1	many	TRBJ2-1	CASIRDCNEQFF	TGCGCCAGCATAAGAGATTGTAATGAGCAGTTCTTC